The table lists the clone carrying this T cell receptor (beta chain) with a count of one. V trimming: 3 bases; J trimming: 4 bases; junction bases outside the gene matches: 7. The germline V gene encodes CDR1 SGHNT and CDR2 YYREEE (reference sequence). The CDR3 loop spans 15 amino acids. TCRdb keeps only in-frame clones here, not all; method: immunoSEQ multiplex PCR. The sample lists fewer than 70,000 clones, 94% occurring once. This sample was included in a study of control samples from healthy donors and cancer patients. V and J are TRBV5-4 and TRBJ2-3; TRBD2 aligns across 8 bases. This clonotype was obtained from a man between 25 and 39 years old in good health. The sequencing input was blood. In nucleotides, the CDR3 is TGTGCCAGCAGCTCGGGACTAGAGCGGGCAGATACGCAGTATTTT. Its translation: CASSSGLERADTQYF.